These 32 T cell receptor beta chains came from one sample sequenced in a study of graft-versus-host responses after intestinal transplantation. Graft tissue processing released intraepithelial and lamina propria lymphocytes. Profiling relied on immunoSEQ multiplex PCR, and the TCRdb table lists in-frame clones only, not all of them. The profile shows about 21,000 clones, roughly three quarters of them singletons. Specimen: ileum tissue, collected 20 days after intestinal transplant. These receptors all stem from a human patient who received an intestinal transplant, so some T cells may come from the graft donor.

This sequence joins TRBV4-2 and TRBJ1-5, with D perhaps matching TRBD1 (6 bases). The germline gives CDR1 LGHNA, CDR2 YNFKEQ. The CDR3 spans 16 residues. The ends were cut back, 0 bases at V and 3 bases at J, with 12 bases in the middle. CDR3 loop: CASSQEYRALNQPQHF. CDR3 DNA sequence: TGTGCCAGCAGCCAAGAATACAGGGCGCTCAATCAGCCCCAGCATTTT.

This clone was detected a few times. The rearrangement joins TRBV19 to TRBJ1-5, with D hard to call. This CDR3 spans 14 amino acids. CDR1 LNHDA and CDR2 SQIVND come from the germline V gene (reference sequence). V lost 5 bases, J lost 0 bases, and 8 bases lay in between. For the CDR3, the DNA is TGTGCCAGTAGTTCCAGAAATAGCAATCAGCCCCAGCATTTT. This codes for CASSSRNSNQPQHF.

This sequence joins TRBV5-5 and TRBJ1-3; 8 bases align to TRBD1. The germline CDR1 and CDR2 sequences are SGHKS and YYEKEE (reference sequence). V trimming: 4 bases; J trimming: 2 bases; junction bases outside the gene matches: 8. The CDR3 is 16 amino acids. CDR3 DNA: TGTGCCAGCAGCGGTGTTAAGACAGGGGCTGGAAACACCATATATTTT. Its protein is CASSGVKTGAGNTIYF.

The rearrangement uses TRBV9 and TRBJ2-3; 8 bases line up with TRBD2. V lost 4 bases and J lost 2; bases outside the gene matches: 3. This CDR3 contains 14 residues. Germline V lookup: CDR1 SGDLS, CDR2 YYNGEE. The CDR3 sequence: CASSSGGATDTQYF. The CDR3 DNA reads as TGTGCCAGCAGCTCCGGGGGGGCCACAGATACGCAGTATTTT.

This clone was picked up a small number of times. J is TRBJ2-1 and V is TRBV6-5, with 8 nucleotides matching TRBD2. The germline V gene has CDR1 MNHEY and CDR2 SVGAGI. CDR3 length: 13 amino acids. The J segment lost 6 bases and the V segment lost 4 bases, leaving 2 bases of the junction unmatched. CDR3 sequence (DNA): TGTGCCAGCAGTTTACTAGCGGTCAATGAGCAGTTCTTC. Translating it yields CASSLLAVNEQFF.

The chain employs TRBV7-2 and TRBJ2-3; a possible D gene is TRBD2 (7 bases). Germline loops: CDR1 SGHTA, CDR2 FQGNSA. The CDR3 runs 16 residues. The V end lost 5 bases, the J end lost 2 bases, and 17 bases lay between the germline ends. DNA for the CDR3: TGTGCCAGCAGCCCAGCCCGGGGGGCGGACACAGATACGCAGTATTTT. Translation: CASSPARGADTDTQYF.

The chain is built from TRBV10-1 and TRBJ2-7; 8 bases agree with TRBD2. The junction had 3 bases not matched to a gene; V was cut back by 2 bases and J by 3 bases. CDR1 is WNHNN and CDR2 is SYGVQD in the germline V gene (reference sequence). The CDR3 is 14 amino acids. The CDR3 DNA follows: TGCGCCAGCAGTGAGACCGGGACTAGCTACGAGCAGTACTTC. This codes for CASSETGTSYEQYF.

In its sample, this clone was seen once. V gene TRBV10-2 combines with J gene TRBJ2-1, with a weak D call TRBD2 (6 bases). The CDR3 contains 16 residues. Germline lookup yields CDR1 WSHSY and CDR2 SAAADI. The V end was cut by 6 bases, the J end by 0 bases, with 15 bases between. The CDR3 sequence: CASSAGTLSSYNEQFF. The CDR3 nucleotides are TGCGCCAGCAGCGCCGGGACTCTAAGCTCCTACAATGAGCAGTTCTTC.

This clone was seen a single time. J is TRBJ1-1 and V is TRBV27; 11 positions match TRBD1. CDR3 length: 15 residues. Germline V lookup: CDR1 MNHEY, CDR2 SMNVEV (reference sequence). With 1 base clipped from V and 5 bases from J, the junction kept 3 bases outside the gene matches. The CDR3 sequence: CASSLLGTGGTEAFF. As DNA, the CDR3 is TGTGCCAGCAGTTTATTAGGGACAGGGGGAACTGAAGCTTTCTTT.

V gene TRBV2 combines with J gene TRBJ2-1; D possibly corresponds to TRBD2 (6 bases). Germline assignment: CDR1 SNHLY and CDR2 FYNNEI. The CDR3 length is 13 residues. V lost 0 bases, J lost 10 bases, and 10 bases lay in between. DNA for the CDR3: TGTGCCAGCAGTGAAGCGCTTCGGGGGGAGCAGTTCTTC. Protein: CASSEALRGEQFF.

The chain couples TRBV27 to TRBJ1-2; the D is unclear. The ends were cut back, 8 bases at V and 2 bases at J, with 12 bases in the middle. Germline CDR1 reads MNHEY; CDR2 reads SMNVEV (reference sequence). CDR3 size: 13 residues. Here the CDR3 reads CASAPRGNYGYTF. The CDR3 DNA reads TGTGCCAGCGCCCCCCGAGGGAACTATGGCTACACCTTC.

This clone was detected a few times. The chain combines TRBV29-1 with TRBJ1-1; tentative D call: TRBD1 (5 bases). V gave up 0 bases and J gave up 1 base, with 9 bases separating them. The CDR3 is 14 amino acids. The V gene's germline CDR1 is SQVTM and CDR2 ANQGSEA. In DNA, the CDR3 is TGCAGCGTTGAAGATCTAACAGGGAACACTGAAGCTTTCTTT. Translating it yields CSVEDLTGNTEAFF.

The chain links TRBV2 to TRBJ1-4; 7 bases align to TRBD1. The CDR3 has 13 residues. Germline CDR1 and CDR2: SNHLY and FYNNEI. The V gene end was trimmed by 3 bases and the J gene end by 7 bases; junction bases not matched to a gene: 2. CDR3 in amino acids: CASSDRGFEKLFF. CDR3 DNA sequence: TGTGCCAGCAGTGACAGGGGGTTTGAAAAACTGTTTTTT. Supplemented by reference TRBV2 and TRBJ1-4, the full variable domain reads EPEVTQTPSHQVTQMGQEVILRCVPISNHLYFYWYRQILGQKVEFLVSFYNNEISEKSEIFDDQFSVERPDGSNFTLKIRSTKLEDSAMYFCASSDRGFEKLFFGSGTQLSVL.

The chain combines TRBV29-1 with TRBJ2-7, with TRBD1 matching over 10 bases. With 1 base clipped from V and 3 bases from J, the junction kept 9 bases outside the gene matches. The CDR3 length is 16 residues. In germline, CDR1 is SQVTM, CDR2 ANQGSEA. The CDR3 here is CSVEGGPGQGYYEQYF. Written as DNA, the CDR3 is TGCAGCGTTGAAGGGGGGCCGGGACAGGGGTACTACGAGCAGTACTTC.

CDR3 in amino acids: CASSLRGGSNEQFF. Here the CDR3 DNA reads TGTGCCAGCAGCTTGCGGGGAGGTAGCAATGAGCAGTTCTTC. The chain has TRBV7-3 and TRBJ2-1; tentative D call: TRBD2 (6 bases). Germline-derived CDR1 and CDR2 are SGHTA and FQGTGA. V was clipped by 3 bases and J by 6 bases, with 12 bases between them. The CDR3 has 14 residues.

This clone was counted a few times. V is TRBV29-1 and J is TRBJ1-6; no clear D. CDR3 length equals 13 residues. Germline CDR1 and CDR2: SQVTM and ANQGSEA. V dropped 0 bases and J dropped 11 bases, with 11 bases sitting between them. CDR3 loop: CSVEDTPSTPLHF. DNA of the CDR3: TGCAGCGTTGAAGATACACCCAGTACACCCCTCCACTTT.

This chain uses TRBV14 with TRBJ2-7, with D possibly matching TRBD1 (6 bases). The V gene's germline CDR1 is SGHDN and CDR2 FVKESK. The CDR3 length is 15 residues. Trimming shortened V by 4 bases and J by 3 bases, and 16 bases separated the two germline ends. The CDR3 sequence is CASSLNRDTLYEQYF. The CDR3 DNA follows: TGTGCCAGCAGCCTAAACCGGGACACACTCTACGAGCAGTACTTC.

The gene calls are TRBV9 and TRBJ1-6; D ambiguous. CDR1 and CDR2 from the germline V gene are SGDLS and YYNGEE. Deletions cut 3 bases from V and 8 bases from J, with 9 bases between. This CDR3 has 13 amino acids. CDR3 sequence: CASSGAPYSPLHF. The DNA for the CDR3 is TGTGCCAGCAGCGGGGCCCCTTATTCACCCCTCCACTTT.

The CDR3 sequence is CASRDRVYGYTF. DNA of the CDR3: TGCGCCAGCAGAGACAGGGTTTATGGCTACACCTTC. This sequence joins TRBV5-1 and TRBJ1-2; 7 positions match TRBD1. Germline-derived CDR1 and CDR2 are SGHRS and YFSETQ. With 5 bases clipped from V and 5 bases from J, the junction kept 3 bases outside the gene matches. The CDR3 is 12 amino acids.

The chain recombines TRBV1 with TRBJ1-1. TRBV1 is a listed pseudogene. The CDR3 is 17 amino acids. The CDR3 DNA is TGCACCAGCAGCCAACGAGCAGTTACTACGATGAACACTGAAGCTTTCTTT. Translating it yields CTSSQRAVTTMNTEAFF.

Of note for this clone: Germline is not matched at one junction end, which may reflect a read error. CDR3 sequence reads: CASSRLTEAFF. The CDR3 nucleotides are TGTGCCAGCAGTCGACTCACTGAGGCTTTCTTT. The chain combines TRBV6-6 with TRBJ1-1; no definite D call. The CDR3 has 11 residues. The germline CDR1 and CDR2 sequences are MNHNY and SVGAGI (reference sequence).

This clone is large in the sample. The chain employs TRBV6-5 and TRBJ1-5; possible D gene TRBD1, 5 bases. The CDR3 is made up of 15 amino acids. CDR1 is MNHEY, CDR2 SVGAGI, per germline. V lost 4 bases, J lost 1 base, and 11 bases lay in between. The CDR3 sequence: CASSSRQGSNQPQHF. The CDR3 nucleotides read TGTGCCAGCAGTTCTAGGCAGGGCAGCAATCAGCCCCAGCATTTT.

This chain links TRBV7-2 with TRBJ2-1; unclear D gene. V lost 5 bases, J lost 2 bases, and 10 bases lay in between. Per the germline V gene, CDR1 is SGHTA and CDR2 is FQGNSA. CDR3 size: 14 residues. The CDR3 is CASSGEIAYNEQFF. The CDR3 DNA sequence: TGTGCCAGCAGCGGTGAGATTGCCTACAATGAGCAGTTCTTC.

This chain uses TRBV7-9 with TRBJ2-3, with D perhaps matching TRBD2 (6 bases). The V end was cut by 3 bases, the J end by 8 bases, with 15 bases between. Germline V gene data show CDR1 as SEHNR and CDR2 as FQNEAQ (reference sequence). This CDR3 spans 14 amino acids. The chain's CDR3 is CASSFGGPSGTQYF. The DNA for the CDR3 is TGTGCCAGCAGCTTTGGAGGGCCTTCAGGTACGCAGTATTTT.

Only a few counts were recorded for this clone. The chain couples TRBV30 to TRBJ2-2; 7 bases agree with TRBD1. The germline gives CDR1 GTSNPN, CDR2 SVGIG (reference sequence). The CDR3 consists of 13 residues. V shed 6 bases, J shed 3 bases, and the junction held 4 bases outside the gene matches. CDR3 region: CACMTGYTGELFF. The CDR3 nucleotides read TGTGCCTGTATGACAGGGTACACCGGGGAGCTGTTTTTT.

This clone was detected a few times. V gene TRBV27 combines with J gene TRBJ2-7, with a tentative D call TRBD1 (6 bases). Per germline, CDR1 MNHEY and CDR2 SMNVEV (reference sequence). V was clipped by 5 bases and J by 9 bases, with 26 bases between them. The CDR3 totals 16 residues. This CDR3 reads CASSPKRAAVGARQYF. Written as DNA, the CDR3 is TGTGCCAGCAGTCCTAAAAGGGCTGCGGTGGGGGCTCGGCAGTACTTC.

V and J are TRBV7-9 and TRBJ2-1, with D perhaps matching TRBD2 (6 bases). The CDR3 runs to 15 residues. V lost 3 bases to trimming and J lost 0 bases, with 9 bases between them. CDR1 and CDR2 from the germline V gene are SEHNR and FQNEAQ (reference sequence). This CDR3 is CASSLEGLSYNEQFF. The CDR3 DNA reads as TGTGCCAGCAGCTTGGAGGGCCTCTCCTACAATGAGCAGTTCTTC.

This clone has a handful of counts. The chain couples TRBV5-1 to TRBJ1-1; D unresolved. CDR3 length: 14 amino acids. Trimming removed 0 bases from V and 1 base from J, with 7 bases in between. Per the germline V gene, CDR1 is SGHRS and CDR2 is YFSETQ. CDR3 sequence (DNA): TGCGCCAGCAGCTTGGATGCCAGGAACACTGAAGCTTTCTTT. Amino acids: CASSLDARNTEAFF.

The V gene is TRBV2, the J gene TRBJ1-5; D gene unclear. The CDR3 sequence is 11 residues long. V was pared by 6 bases and J by 5 bases, with 5 bases between. CDR1 is SNHLY, CDR2 FYNNEI, per germline. In nucleotides, the CDR3 is TGTGCCAGCAGGTATGATCAGCCCCAGCATTTT. Amino acids: CASRYDQPQHF.

J is TRBJ1-2 and V is TRBV13; 9 nucleotides match TRBD1. Germline V lookup: CDR1 PRHDT, CDR2 FYEKMQ (reference sequence). The CDR3 is 15 residues long. Trimming took 2 bases from V and 5 from J; bases not matched to a gene: 6. The CDR3 bases are TGTGCCAGCAGCTTAAAGGGACAGGGACTATATGGCTACACCTTC. This codes for CASSLKGQGLYGYTF.

The gene calls are TRBV10-3 and TRBJ1-2; a weak D match, TRBD1 (6 bases). V shed 0 bases and J shed 3 bases, with 11 bases lying between them. CDR3 length equals 15 residues. Germline V CDR1 and CDR2: ENHRY, SYGVKD. DNA of the CDR3: TGTGCCATCAGTGAGTCACAGGGCCTGGACTATGGCTACACCTTC. It translates to CAISESQGLDYGYTF.

The rearrangement links TRBV7-6 to TRBJ2-7; maybe TRBD1 (6 bases). Trimming shortened V by 3 bases and J by 2 bases, and 11 bases separated the two germline ends. Germline CDR1 and CDR2: SGHVS and FNYEAQ. The CDR3 has 14 residues. CDR3 loop: CASSFSQGAYEQYF. The CDR3 DNA follows: TGTGCCAGCAGCTTCTCACAGGGAGCCTACGAGCAGTACTTC.